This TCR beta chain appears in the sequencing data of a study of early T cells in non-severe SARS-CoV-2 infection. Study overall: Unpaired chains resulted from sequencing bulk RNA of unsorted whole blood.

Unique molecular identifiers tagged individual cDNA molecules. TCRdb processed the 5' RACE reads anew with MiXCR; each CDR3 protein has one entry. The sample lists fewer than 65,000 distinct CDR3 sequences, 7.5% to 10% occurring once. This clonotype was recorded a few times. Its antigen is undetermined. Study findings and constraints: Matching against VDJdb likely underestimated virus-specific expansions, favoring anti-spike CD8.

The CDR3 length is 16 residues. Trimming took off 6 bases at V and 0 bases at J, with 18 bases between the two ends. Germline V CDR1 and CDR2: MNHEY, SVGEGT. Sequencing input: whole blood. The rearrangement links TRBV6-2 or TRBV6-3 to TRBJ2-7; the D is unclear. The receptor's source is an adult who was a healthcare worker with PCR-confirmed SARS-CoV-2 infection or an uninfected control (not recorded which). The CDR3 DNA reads TGTGCCAGCAGCACCCGGTTGGCCACGAGCTCCTACGAGCAGTACTTC. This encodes CASSTRLATSSYEQYF.